This T cell receptor (beta chain) was found in a study of post-analysis software for immune sequencing data. Study background: As for disease course, relapsing-remitting, secondary progressive and progressive-relapsing multiple sclerosis were all included.

Unique molecular identifiers had been added to the TCR beta cDNA libraries. There were about 0.85 to 11 million T cells, and about 540,000 cDNA molecules came from them. TCRdb used MiXCR to reprocess the PCR reads, holding one entry per CDR3 protein. Of 350,000 to 500,000 distinct CDR3 sequences listed, approximately 37% are singletons. This CDR3 is 15 amino acids long. Germline V gene lookup returns CDR1 SQVTM and CDR2 ANQGSEA. The V and J ends lost 2 bases and 0 bases respectively, with 11 bases between them. Whole-study findings and limits: Higher frequency in patients than in controls was seen for a handful of TRBV segments, with TRBV5-6, TRBV5-1 and TRBV20-1 among them. Among multiple sclerosis patients, normalized Chao1 diversity was significantly below that of controls.

Relative to its sample, this clonotype is medium-sized. Its specificity is unknown. What was sequenced was blood. The TCR comes from a girl aged 2 to 10 with multiple sclerosis. V is TRBV29-1 and J is TRBJ2-1; D is unresolved. CDR3 coding DNA: TGCAGCGTTGAAATTTGGGATAGCTCCTACAATGAGCAGTTCTTC. It specifies CSVEIWDSSYNEQFF.